A single sample gave rise to the 5 T cell receptor beta chains below, sequenced in a study of PD-1 blockade in classical Hodgkin lymphoma. This table comes from immunoSEQ multiplex PCR, and its TCRdb copy is limited to in-frame clones, with some not included. This sample carries 90,000 to 130,000 clones, 80% to 90% of them seen once, and the ten largest clones take around 20%. Each patient relapsed following autologous stem cell transplantation, and prior brentuximab vedotin exposure differed. The starting material was peripheral blood mononuclear cells (PBMCs), obtained before the second cycle of nivolumab. The origin of the receptors is a human donor with classical Hodgkin lymphoma.

As DNA, the CDR3 is TGCGCCAGCAGCCCAAGAACCCTTAATGAGCAGTTCTTC. It specifies CASSPRTLNEQFF. V and J are TRBV4-3 and TRBJ2-1; D call uncertain. Germline loops: CDR1 LGHNA, CDR2 YSLEER. The CDR3 sequence is 13 residues long. V lost 4 bases and J lost 7, with 11 bases in between.

This sequence joins TRBV28 and TRBJ2-7; D is unresolved. Trimming took off 6 bases at V and 3 bases at J, with 9 bases between the two ends. This CDR3 region has 12 residues. CDR1 is MDHEN, CDR2 SYDVKM, per germline. The CDR3 DNA is TGTGCCAGCAGCCCAATTCGCTACGAGCAGTACTTC. Translation: CASSPIRYEQYF.

This chain joins TRBV18 and TRBJ1-3, with D possibly being TRBD1 (6 bases). Germline V gene lookup returns CDR1 KGHSH and CDR2 LQKENI. Trimming removed 1 base from V and 0 bases from J, with 13 bases in between. The CDR3 loop spans 17 amino acids. CDR3 loop: CASSPQGRGGSGNTIYF. CDR3 DNA: TGTGCCAGCTCACCACAGGGCAGGGGCGGCTCTGGAAACACCATATATTTT. Full variable domain (remainder filled in from reference TRBV18 and TRBJ1-3): NAGVMQNPRHLVRRRGQEARLRCSPMKGHSHVYWYRQLPEEGLKFMVYLQKENIIDESGMPKERFSAEFPKEGPSILRIQQVVRGDSAAYFCASSPQGRGGSGNTIYFGEGSWLTVV.

The rearrangement links TRBV15 to TRBJ2-7; a weak D match, TRBD1 (6 bases). CDR1 is LNHNV and CDR2 is YYDKDF in the germline V gene (reference sequence). The V gene lost 10 bases and the J gene lost 3 bases, with 13 bases spanning the gap. CDR3 length: 12 amino acids. CDR3 sequence (DNA): TGTGCCATCCGGGACACCAACTACGAGCAGTACTTC. Translation: CAIRDTNYEQYF.

The chain uses TRBV6-1 and TRBJ1-1, with D hard to call. The germline gives CDR1 MNHNS, CDR2 SASEGT. CDR3 size: 15 residues. With 4 bases removed from V and 5 bases from J, the gap between germline ends came to 17 bases. CDR3 DNA: TGTGCCAGCAGTGGAACGGCCTCCCGCGGGACTGAAGCTTTCTTT. Translating gives CASSGTASRGTEAFF.